The clone carrying this T cell receptor (beta chain) is a singleton in its sample. Its antigen is as yet unknown. The data originate from a study of T cell responses to AZD1222 COVID-19 vaccine. Produced via immunoSEQ multiplex PCR; TCRdb's table is partial and in-frame only. In the table there are roughly 120,000 clones, about 87% of which are singletons. The germline CDR1 and CDR2 sequences are MNHEY and SVGAGI. The CDR3 has 14 amino acids. The J segment lost 9 bases and the V segment lost 4 bases, leaving 6 bases of the junction unmatched. Whole-study findings and limits: Close to half of all spike-specific TCRs reportedly target regions of the variants that are unmutated. White British people made up most donors, females outnumbered males, and clonal diversity was possibly underestimated.

The receptor was isolated from an adult in good health. V and J are TRBV6-5 and TRBJ1-6; 7 nucleotides agree with TRBD1. Sequenced here: peripheral blood, sampled on day 0 of AZD1222 vaccination. CDR3 sequence reads: CASSSGTEGSPLHF. Here the CDR3 DNA reads TGTGCCAGCAGTTCCGGGACAGAAGGTTCACCCCTCCACTTT.